Only one count was recorded for the clone carrying this TCR beta chain. No antigen is known for it. 60 Vbeta and 13 Jbeta primers were used in PCR. The data were produced by immunoSEQ multiplex PCR, yet TCRdb's version contains in-frame clones alone and is incomplete. The data contain just over 150,000 clones, 75% to 80% of them singletons. The record originates from a study of cytomegalovirus exposure and HLA in healthy donors. Whole-study findings and limits: Most TCR beta V segments were productive about 90% or about 30% of the time in an earlier analysis.

This CDR3 is built from 16 residues. The trim removed 2 bases at V and 3 bases at J, leaving 7 bases unmatched. Germline CDR1 is SEHNR and CDR2 is FQNEAQ (reference sequence). Specimen: PBMCs. This sequence joins TRBV7-9 and TRBJ2-1; TRBD2 matches at 7 bases. The receptor's source is a woman in her 40s in good health and CMV-seronegative. This CDR3 is CASSLSPGGLYNEQFF. DNA for the CDR3: TGTGCCAGCAGCTTATCCCCGGGGGGTCTCTACAATGAGCAGTTCTTC.